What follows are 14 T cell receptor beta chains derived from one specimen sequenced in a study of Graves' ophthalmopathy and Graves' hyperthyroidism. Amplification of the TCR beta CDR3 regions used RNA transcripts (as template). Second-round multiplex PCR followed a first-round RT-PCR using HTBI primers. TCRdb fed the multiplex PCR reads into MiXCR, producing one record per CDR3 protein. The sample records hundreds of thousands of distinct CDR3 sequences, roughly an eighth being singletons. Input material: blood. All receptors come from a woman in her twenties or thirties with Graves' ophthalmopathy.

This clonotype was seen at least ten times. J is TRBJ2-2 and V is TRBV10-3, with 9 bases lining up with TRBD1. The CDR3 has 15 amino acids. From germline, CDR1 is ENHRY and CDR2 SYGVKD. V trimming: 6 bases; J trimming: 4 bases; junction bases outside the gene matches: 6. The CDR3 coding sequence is TGTGCCATCAGAAACAGGGGGCAAGGCACCGGGGAGCTGTTTTTT. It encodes CAIRNRGQGTGELFF.

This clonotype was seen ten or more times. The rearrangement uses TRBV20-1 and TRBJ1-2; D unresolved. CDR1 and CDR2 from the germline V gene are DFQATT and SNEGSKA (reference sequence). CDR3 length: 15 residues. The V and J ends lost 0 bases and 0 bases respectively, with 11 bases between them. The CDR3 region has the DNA TGCAGTGCTAGAGATCCGCGGCTAGCTAACTATGGCTACACCTTC. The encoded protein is CSARDPRLANYGYTF.

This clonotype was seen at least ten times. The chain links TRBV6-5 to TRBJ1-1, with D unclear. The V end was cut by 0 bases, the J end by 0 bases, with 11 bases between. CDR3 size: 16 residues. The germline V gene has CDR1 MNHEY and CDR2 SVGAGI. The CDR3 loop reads CASSYSDQTLNTEAFF. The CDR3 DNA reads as TGTGCCAGCAGTTACTCCGACCAGACACTGAACACTGAAGCTTTCTTT.

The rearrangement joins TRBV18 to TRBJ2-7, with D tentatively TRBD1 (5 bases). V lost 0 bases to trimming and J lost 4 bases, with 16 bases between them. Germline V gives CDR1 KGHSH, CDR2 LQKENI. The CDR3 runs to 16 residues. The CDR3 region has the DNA TGTGCCAGCTCACCACCGATGACGGACACCCCATACGAGCAGTACTTC. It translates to CASSPPMTDTPYEQYF. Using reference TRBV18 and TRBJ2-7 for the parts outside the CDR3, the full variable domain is NAGVMQNPRHLVRRRGQEARLRCSPMKGHSHVYWYRQLPEEGLKFMVYLQKENIIDESGMPKERFSAEFPKEGPSILRIQQVVRGDSAAYFCASSPPMTDTPYEQYFGPGTRLTVT.

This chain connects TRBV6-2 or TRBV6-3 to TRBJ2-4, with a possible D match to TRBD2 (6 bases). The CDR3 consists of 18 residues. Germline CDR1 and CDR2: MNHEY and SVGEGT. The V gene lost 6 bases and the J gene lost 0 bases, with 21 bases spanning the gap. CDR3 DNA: TGTGCCAGCAGCAGAGGCCCCTGGCCGGGACTAGCCAAAAACATTCAGTACTTC. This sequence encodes CASSRGPWPGLAKNIQYF.

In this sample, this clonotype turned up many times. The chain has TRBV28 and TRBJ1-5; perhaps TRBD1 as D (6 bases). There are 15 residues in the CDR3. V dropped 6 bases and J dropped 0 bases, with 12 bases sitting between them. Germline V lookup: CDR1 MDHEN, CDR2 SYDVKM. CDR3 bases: TGTGCCAGCAGCCATGGACAGTATAGCAATCAGCCCCAGCATTTT. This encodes CASSHGQYSNQPQHF.

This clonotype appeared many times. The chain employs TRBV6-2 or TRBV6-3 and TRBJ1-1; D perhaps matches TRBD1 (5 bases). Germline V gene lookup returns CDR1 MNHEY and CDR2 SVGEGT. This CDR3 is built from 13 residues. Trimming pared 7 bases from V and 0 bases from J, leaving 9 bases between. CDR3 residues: CASTVTVNTEAFF. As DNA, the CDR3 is TGTGCCAGCACCGTGACAGTGAACACTGAAGCTTTCTTT.

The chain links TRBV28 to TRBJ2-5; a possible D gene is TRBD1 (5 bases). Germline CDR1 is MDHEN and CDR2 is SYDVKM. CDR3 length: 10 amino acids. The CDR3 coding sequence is TGTGACCCCAGGGAAGAGACCCAGTACTTC. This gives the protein CDPREETQYF.

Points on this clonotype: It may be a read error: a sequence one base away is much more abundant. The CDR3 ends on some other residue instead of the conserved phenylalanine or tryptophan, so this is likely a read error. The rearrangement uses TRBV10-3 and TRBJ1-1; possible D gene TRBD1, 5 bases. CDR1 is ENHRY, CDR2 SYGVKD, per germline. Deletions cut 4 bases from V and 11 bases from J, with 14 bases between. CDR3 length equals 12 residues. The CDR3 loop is CAISGSGTSAFY. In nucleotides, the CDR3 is TGTGCCATCAGTGGCTCCGGGACGAGTGCTTTCTAT.

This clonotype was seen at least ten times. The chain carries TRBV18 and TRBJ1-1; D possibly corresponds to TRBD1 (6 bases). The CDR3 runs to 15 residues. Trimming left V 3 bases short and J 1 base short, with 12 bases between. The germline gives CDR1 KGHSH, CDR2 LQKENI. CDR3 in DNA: TGTGCCAGCTCACCGGGGACATATCAGAACACTGAAGCTTTCTTT. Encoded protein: CASSPGTYQNTEAFF. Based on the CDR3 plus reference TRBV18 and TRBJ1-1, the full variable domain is NAGVMQNPRHLVRRRGQEARLRCSPMKGHSHVYWYRQLPEEGLKFMVYLQKENIIDESGMPKERFSAEFPKEGPSILRIQQVVRGDSAAYFCASSPGTYQNTEAFFGQGTRLTVV.

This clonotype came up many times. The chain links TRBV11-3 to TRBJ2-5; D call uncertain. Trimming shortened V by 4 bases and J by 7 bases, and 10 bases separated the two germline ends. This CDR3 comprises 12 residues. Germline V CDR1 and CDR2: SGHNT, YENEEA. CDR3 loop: CASSSGSGTQYF. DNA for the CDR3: TGTGCCAGCAGCTCGGGTTCCGGGACCCAGTACTTC.

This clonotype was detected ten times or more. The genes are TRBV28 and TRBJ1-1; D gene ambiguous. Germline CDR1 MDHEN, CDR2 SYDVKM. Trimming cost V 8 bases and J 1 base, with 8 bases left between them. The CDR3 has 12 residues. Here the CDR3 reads CASFGQNTEAFF. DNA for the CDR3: TGTGCCAGCTTCGGCCAGAACACTGAAGCTTTCTTT. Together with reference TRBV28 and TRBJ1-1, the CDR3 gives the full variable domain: DVKVTQSSRYLVKRTGEKVFLECVQDMDHENMFWYRQDPGLGLRLIYFSYDVKMKEKGDIPEGYSVSREKKERFSLILESASTNQTSMYLCASFGQNTEAFFGQGTRLTVV.

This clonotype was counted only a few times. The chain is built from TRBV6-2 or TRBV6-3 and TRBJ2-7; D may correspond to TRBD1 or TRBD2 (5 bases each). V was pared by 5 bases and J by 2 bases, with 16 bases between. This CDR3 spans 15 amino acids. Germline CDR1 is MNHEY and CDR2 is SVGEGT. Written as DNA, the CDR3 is TGTGCCAGCAGTGACCGGGGACGGAACCCCTACGAGCAGTACTTC. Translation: CASSDRGRNPYEQYF.

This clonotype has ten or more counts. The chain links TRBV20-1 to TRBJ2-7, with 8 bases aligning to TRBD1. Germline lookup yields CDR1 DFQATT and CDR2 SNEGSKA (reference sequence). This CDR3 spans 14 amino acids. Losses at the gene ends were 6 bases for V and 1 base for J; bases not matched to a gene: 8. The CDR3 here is CSASGTGPSYEQYF. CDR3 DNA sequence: TGCAGTGCCAGTGGGACAGGCCCTTCCTACGAGCAGTACTTC.